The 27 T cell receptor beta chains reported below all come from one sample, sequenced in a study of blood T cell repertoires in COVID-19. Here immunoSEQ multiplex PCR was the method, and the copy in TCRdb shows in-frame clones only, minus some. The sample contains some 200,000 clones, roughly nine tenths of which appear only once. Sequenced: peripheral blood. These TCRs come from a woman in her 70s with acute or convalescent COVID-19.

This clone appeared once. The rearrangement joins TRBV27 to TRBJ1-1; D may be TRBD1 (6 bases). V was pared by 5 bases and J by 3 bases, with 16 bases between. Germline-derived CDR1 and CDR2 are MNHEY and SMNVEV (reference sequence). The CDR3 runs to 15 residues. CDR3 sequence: CASSMWGPRDTEAFF. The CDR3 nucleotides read TGTGCCAGCAGTATGTGGGGGCCTCGGGACACTGAAGCTTTCTTT.

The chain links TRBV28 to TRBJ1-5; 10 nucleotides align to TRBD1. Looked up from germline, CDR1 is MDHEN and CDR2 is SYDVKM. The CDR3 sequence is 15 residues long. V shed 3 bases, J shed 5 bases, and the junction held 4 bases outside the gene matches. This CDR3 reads CASSFGQGGHQPQHF. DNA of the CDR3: TGTGCCAGCAGTTTTGGACAGGGGGGTCATCAGCCCCAGCATTTT.

The CDR3 reads CASSLGGDSGNTIYF. Here the CDR3 DNA reads TGTGCCAGCAGCTTGGGGGGGGACTCTGGAAACACCATATATTTT. This chain uses TRBV7-2 with TRBJ1-3, with D possibly matching TRBD1 (5 bases). The CDR3 runs 15 residues. Germline lookup yields CDR1 SGHTA and CDR2 FQGNSA. Trimming removed 3 bases from V and 0 bases from J, with 9 bases in between.

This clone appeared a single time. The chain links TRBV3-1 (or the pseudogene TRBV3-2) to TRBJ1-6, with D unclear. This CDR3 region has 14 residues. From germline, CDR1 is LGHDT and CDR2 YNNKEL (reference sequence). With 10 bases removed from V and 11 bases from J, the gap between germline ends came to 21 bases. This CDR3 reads CATQTGFRIPPLHF. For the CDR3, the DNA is TGTGCCACCCAGACCGGGTTCCGGATCCCACCCCTCCACTTT.

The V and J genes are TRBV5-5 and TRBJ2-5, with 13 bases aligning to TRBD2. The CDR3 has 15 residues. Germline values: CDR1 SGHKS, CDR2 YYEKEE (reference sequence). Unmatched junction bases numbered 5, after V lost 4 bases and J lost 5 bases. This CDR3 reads CASSPGLAGVETQYF. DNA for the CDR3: TGTGCCAGCAGCCCTGGACTAGCGGGGGTGGAGACCCAGTACTTC. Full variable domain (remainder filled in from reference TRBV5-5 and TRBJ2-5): DAGVTQSPTHLIKTRGQQVTLRCSPISGHKSVSWYQQVLGQGPQFIFQYYEKEERGRGNFPDRFSARQFPNYSSELNVNALLLGDSALYLCASSPGLAGVETQYFGPGTRLLVL.

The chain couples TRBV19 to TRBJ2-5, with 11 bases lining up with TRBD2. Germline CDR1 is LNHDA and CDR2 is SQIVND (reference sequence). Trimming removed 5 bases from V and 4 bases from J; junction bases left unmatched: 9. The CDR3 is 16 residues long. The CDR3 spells CASSPGLAAGGETQYF. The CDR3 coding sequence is TGTGCCAGTAGTCCGGGACTAGCGGCGGGTGGAGAGACCCAGTACTTC. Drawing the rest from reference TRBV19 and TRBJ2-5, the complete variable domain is DGGITQSPKYLFRKEGQNVTLSCEQNLNHDAMYWYRQDPGQGLRLIYYSQIVNDFQKGDIAEGYSVSREKKESFPLTVTSAQKNPTAFYLCASSPGLAAGGETQYFGPGTRLLVL.

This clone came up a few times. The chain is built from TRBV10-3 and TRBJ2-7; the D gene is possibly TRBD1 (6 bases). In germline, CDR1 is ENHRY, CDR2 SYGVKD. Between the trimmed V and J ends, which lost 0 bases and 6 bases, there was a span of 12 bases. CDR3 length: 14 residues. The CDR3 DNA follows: TGTGCCATCAGTGAGTCGAGACAGGTAGGCGAGCAGTACTTC. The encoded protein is CAISESRQVGEQYF.

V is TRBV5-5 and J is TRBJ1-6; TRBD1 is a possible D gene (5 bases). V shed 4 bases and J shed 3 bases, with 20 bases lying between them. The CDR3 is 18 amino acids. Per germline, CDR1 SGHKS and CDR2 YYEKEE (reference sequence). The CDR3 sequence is CASSHRGGGTLYNSPLHF. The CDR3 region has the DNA TGTGCCAGCAGCCACCGGGGAGGAGGGACCCTCTATAATTCACCCCTCCACTTT.

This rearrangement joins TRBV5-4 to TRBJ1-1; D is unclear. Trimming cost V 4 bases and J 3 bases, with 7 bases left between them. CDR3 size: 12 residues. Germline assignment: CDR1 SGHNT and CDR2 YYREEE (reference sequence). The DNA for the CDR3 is TGTGCCAGCAGCCTCCTACACACTGAAGCTTTCTTT. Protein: CASSLLHTEAFF.

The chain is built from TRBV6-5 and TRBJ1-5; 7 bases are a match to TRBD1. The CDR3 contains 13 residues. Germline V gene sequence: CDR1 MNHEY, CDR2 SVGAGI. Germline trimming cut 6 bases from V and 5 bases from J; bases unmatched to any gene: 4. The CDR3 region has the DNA TGTGCCAGCAGCAGGACAGGAGATCAGCCCCAGCATTTT. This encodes CASSRTGDQPQHF.

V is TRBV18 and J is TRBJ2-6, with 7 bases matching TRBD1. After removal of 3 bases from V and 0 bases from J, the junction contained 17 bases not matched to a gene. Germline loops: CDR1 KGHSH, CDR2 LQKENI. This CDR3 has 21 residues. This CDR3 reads CASSPIPPDRVTHSGANVLTF. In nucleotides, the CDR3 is TGTGCCAGCTCACCCATACCCCCCGACAGGGTAACACACTCTGGGGCCAACGTCCTGACTTTC.

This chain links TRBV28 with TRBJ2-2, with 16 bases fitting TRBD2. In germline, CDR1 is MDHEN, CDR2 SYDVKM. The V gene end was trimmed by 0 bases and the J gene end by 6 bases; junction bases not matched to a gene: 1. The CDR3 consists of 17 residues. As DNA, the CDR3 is TGTGCCAGCAGTTTATGGGGACTAGCGGGGGGGCCCGGGGAGCTGTTTTTT. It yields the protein CASSLWGLAGGPGELFF.

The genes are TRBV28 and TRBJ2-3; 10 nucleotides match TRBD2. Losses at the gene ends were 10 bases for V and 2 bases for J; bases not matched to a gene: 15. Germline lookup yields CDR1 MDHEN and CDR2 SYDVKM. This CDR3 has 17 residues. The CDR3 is CAIRRAGGPGFTDTQYF. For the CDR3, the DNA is TGTGCCATCAGAAGAGCGGGAGGGCCGGGGTTCACAGATACGCAGTATTTT. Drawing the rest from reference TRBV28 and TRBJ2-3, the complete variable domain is DVKVTQSSRYLVKRTGEKVFLECVQDMDHENMFWYRQDPGLGLRLIYFSYDVKMKEKGDIPEGYSVSREKKERFSLILESASTNQTSMYLCAIRRAGGPGFTDTQYFGPGTRLTVL.

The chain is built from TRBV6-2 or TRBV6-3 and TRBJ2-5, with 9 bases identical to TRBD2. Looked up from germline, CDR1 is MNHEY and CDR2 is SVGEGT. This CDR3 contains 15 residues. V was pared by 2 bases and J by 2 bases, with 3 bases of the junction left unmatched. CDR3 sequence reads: CASSYVAGGQETQYF. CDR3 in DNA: TGTGCCAGCAGTTACGTGGCGGGGGGGCAAGAGACCCAGTACTTC.

The CDR3 DNA follows: TGTGCCAGTCAGTCTGGAGGGGCAGGGTTTAAAGTGATGGATACGCAGTATTTT. This translates into CASQSGGAGFKVMDTQYF. The rearrangement links TRBV19 to TRBJ2-3, with D perhaps TRBD2 (6 bases). Germline loops: CDR1 LNHDA, CDR2 SQIVND (reference sequence). The CDR3 covers 18 residues. Deletions cut 8 bases from V and 6 bases from J, with 30 bases between.

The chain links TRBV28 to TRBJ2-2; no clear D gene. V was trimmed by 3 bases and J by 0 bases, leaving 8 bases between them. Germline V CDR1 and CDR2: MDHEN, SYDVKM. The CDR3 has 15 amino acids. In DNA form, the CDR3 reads TGTGCCAGCAGTTTGGCGGCTGCGAACACCGGGGAGCTGTTTTTT. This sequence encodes CASSLAAANTGELFF.

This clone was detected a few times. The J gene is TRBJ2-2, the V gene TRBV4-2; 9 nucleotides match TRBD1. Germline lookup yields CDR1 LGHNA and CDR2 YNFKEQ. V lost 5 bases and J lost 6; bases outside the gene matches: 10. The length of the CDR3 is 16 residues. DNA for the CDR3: TGTGCCAGCAGCTCGACGTCCGGGACAGGGCCCGGGGAGCTGTTTTTT. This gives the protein CASSSTSGTGPGELFF.

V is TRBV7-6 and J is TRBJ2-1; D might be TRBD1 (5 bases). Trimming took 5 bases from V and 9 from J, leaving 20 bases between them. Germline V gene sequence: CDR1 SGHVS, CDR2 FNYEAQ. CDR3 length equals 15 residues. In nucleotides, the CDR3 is TGTGCCAGCAGCCCCCTGGCCTCCAGGGAAAGTGAGCAGTTCTTC. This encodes CASSPLASRESEQFF.

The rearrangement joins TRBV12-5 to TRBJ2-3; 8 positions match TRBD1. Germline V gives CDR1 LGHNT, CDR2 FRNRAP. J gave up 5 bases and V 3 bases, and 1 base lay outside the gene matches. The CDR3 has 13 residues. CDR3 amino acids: CASGLDRGDTQYF. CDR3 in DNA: TGTGCTAGTGGTTTAGACAGGGGAGATACGCAGTATTTT. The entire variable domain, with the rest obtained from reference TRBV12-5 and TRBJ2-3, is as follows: DARVTQTPRHKVTEMGQEVTMRCQPILGHNTVFWYRQTMMQGLELLAYFRNRAPLDDSGMPKDRFSAEMPDATLATLKIQPSEPRDSAVYFCASGLDRGDTQYFGPGTRLTVL.

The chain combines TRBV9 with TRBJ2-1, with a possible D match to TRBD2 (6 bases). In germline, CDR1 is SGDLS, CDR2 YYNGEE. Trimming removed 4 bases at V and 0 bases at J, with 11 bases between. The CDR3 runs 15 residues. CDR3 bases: TGTGCCAGCAGCCCCGGGAGCCTCTCCTACAATGAGCAGTTCTTC. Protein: CASSPGSLSYNEQFF.

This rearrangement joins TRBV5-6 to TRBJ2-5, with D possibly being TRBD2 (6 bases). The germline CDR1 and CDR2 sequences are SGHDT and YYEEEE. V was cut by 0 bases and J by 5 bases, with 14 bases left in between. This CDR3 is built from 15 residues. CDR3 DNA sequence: TGTGCCAGCAGCTTGGCGGGGGTACCTCGTGAGACCCAGTACTTC. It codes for CASSLAGVPRETQYF.

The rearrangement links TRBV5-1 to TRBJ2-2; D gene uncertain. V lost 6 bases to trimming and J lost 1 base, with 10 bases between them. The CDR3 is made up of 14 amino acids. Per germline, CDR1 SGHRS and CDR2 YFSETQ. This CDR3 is CASTYLMNTGELFF. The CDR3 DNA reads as TGCGCCAGCACCTACCTTATGAACACCGGGGAGCTGTTTTTT.

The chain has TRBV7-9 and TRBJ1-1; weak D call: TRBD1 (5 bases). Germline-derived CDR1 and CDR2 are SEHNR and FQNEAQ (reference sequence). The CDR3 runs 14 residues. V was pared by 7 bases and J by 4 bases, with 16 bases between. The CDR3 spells CASTTGGSGTEAFF. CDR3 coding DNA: TGTGCCAGCACCACGGGGGGAAGCGGCACTGAAGCTTTCTTT. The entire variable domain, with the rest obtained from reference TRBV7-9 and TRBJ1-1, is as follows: DTGVSQNPRHKITKRGQNVTFRCDPISEHNRLYWYRQTLGQGPEFLTYFQNEAQLEKSRLLSDRFSAERPKGSFSTLEIQRTEQGDSAMYLCASTTGGSGTEAFFGQGTRLTVV.

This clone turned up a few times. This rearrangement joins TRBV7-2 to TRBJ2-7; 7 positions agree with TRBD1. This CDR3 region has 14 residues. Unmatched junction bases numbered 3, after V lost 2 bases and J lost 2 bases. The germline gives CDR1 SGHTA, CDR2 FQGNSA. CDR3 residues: CASSLQTGPYEQYF. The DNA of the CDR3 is TGTGCCAGCAGCTTACAGACAGGGCCCTACGAGCAGTACTTC.

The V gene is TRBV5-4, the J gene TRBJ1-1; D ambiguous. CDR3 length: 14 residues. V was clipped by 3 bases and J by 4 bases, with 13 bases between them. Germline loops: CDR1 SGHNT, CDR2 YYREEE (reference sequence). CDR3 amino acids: CASSSPQVSTEAFF. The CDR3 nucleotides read TGTGCCAGCAGCTCCCCCCAAGTCAGCACTGAAGCTTTCTTT.

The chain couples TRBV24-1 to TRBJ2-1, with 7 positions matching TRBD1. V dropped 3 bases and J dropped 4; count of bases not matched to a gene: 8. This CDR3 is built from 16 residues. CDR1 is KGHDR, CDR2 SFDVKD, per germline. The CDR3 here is CATSDARGQHYNEQFF. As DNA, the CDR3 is TGTGCCACCAGTGATGCTAGGGGGCAACATTACAATGAGCAGTTCTTC.

CDR3 sequence reads: CASSTSGGRETQYF. The DNA for the CDR3 is TGTGCCAGCAGCACAAGCGGGGGACGGGAGACCCAGTACTTC. V is TRBV9 and J is TRBJ2-5; 8 nucleotides agree with TRBD2. With V trimmed by 4 bases and J by 5 bases, 7 bases remained unmatched. This CDR3 region has 14 residues. Germline V gene data show CDR1 as SGDLS and CDR2 as YYNGEE.